This TCR beta chain appears in the sequencing data of a study of T cell repertoires in cytomegalovirus infection. Across the study: HLA-B-restricted CMV epitopes that are well studied were used alongside recently identified HLA-C-restricted ones. Indications of both CMV infection and matching HLA type were provided by public TCR beta signatures.

As regards this clonotype: The antigen is undetermined.

Findings and caveats of the study: Clonotype analysis showed dominance of the ex vivo response by HLA-C-restricted CMV-specific TCR beta clonotypes. The study identified carriers of CMV plus the relevant HLA from cumulative public TCR beta family frequency.

This CDR3 is built from 15 residues. Germline-derived CDR1 and CDR2 are KGHSH and LQKENI. V dropped 3 bases and J dropped 4; count of bases not matched to a gene: 8. TCRdb re-analysed the reads in MiXCR, keeping a single row per CDR3 protein. The sample has roughly 920,000 distinct CDR3 sequences, 30% to 40% seen once. The chain joins TRBV18 to TRBJ2-7; 8 bases are a match to TRBD2. The sequence was collected from a human donor in good health (CMV status not recorded). Some clones in this sample may be carry-over from other donors' samples. Sequenced material: cultured CD8+ T cells from PBMCs, taken from culture after CMV antigen stimulation. The CDR3 DNA is TGTGCCAGCTCACCTCTTGGCGGGGGGCCGTACGAGCAGTACTTC. It is translated as CASSPLGGGPYEQYF.